This T cell receptor (beta chain) derives from a study of post-analysis software for immune sequencing data. Across the study: Secondary progressive, relapsing-remitting and progressive-relapsing multiple sclerosis were among the included disease courses.

CDR3 size: 14 residues. CDR1 is SGHVS and CDR2 is FQNEAQ in the germline V gene. This clonotype is a singleton in its sample. Its cognate antigen is unknown. Unique molecular identifiers were built into the TCR beta cDNA libraries. Yield was 500,000 or so cDNA molecules from around 1 to 9.1 million T cells. TCRdb re-derived calls from the PCR reads in MiXCR, one entry per CDR3 protein. This table has about 540,000 distinct CDR3 sequences, roughly 34% appearing once. Study observations and caveats: Among roughly 5 TRBV segments more frequent in patients than controls were TRBV5-6, TRBV5-1 and TRBV20-1.

The TCR originated in a girl under 18 with multiple sclerosis. The specimen was blood. The chain links TRBV7-8 to TRBJ2-1, with TRBD2 matching over 8 bases. The better agreement between TRBJ2-7 and the DNA end casts doubt on the J call. CDR3 loop: CASSPGRVGNEQYF. The CDR3 bases are TGTGCCAGCAGCCCCGGGAGGGTAGGTAATGAGCAGTACTTC.